The T cell receptor beta chain under discussion was sequenced for a study of cytomegalovirus exposure and HLA in healthy donors. Study-wide results and caveats: Available immune exposure information was restricted to CMV serostatus only.

It was with 60 Vbeta and 13 Jbeta primers that the PCR ran. Sequencing used immunoSEQ multiplex PCR; TCRdb keeps in-frame clones, though not all of them. The sample yields some 120,000 clones, about 85% seen once. There are 16 residues in the CDR3. Trimming pared 1 base from V and 4 bases from J, leaving 16 bases between. Germline V gene data show CDR1 as KGHSH and CDR2 as LQKENI. Note on this clone: Its target is not known.

The chain is built from TRBV18 and TRBJ2-5; tentative D call: TRBD2 (5 bases). The origin of this receptor is a woman aged 25-40 years in good health and CMV-seropositive. Sequencing input: PBMCs. CDR3 residues: CASSPLVLDLPETQYF. The CDR3, as DNA: TGTGCCAGCTCACCACTTGTACTAGATCTCCCAGAGACCCAGTACTTC. Full variable domain (remainder filled in from reference TRBV18 and TRBJ2-5): NAGVMQNPRHLVRRRGQEARLRCSPMKGHSHVYWYRQLPEEGLKFMVYLQKENIIDESGMPKERFSAEFPKEGPSILRIQQVVRGDSAAYFCASSPLVLDLPETQYFGPGTRLLVL.